The clone carrying this TCR beta chain turned up a few times. The target antigen is unknown. This sample stems from a study of T-cell memory formation after mild COVID-19. Whole-study context: TCR clustering was largely donor specific.

cDNA libraries for TCR alpha and TCR beta, carrying sample barcodes and UMIs, came from 5'RACE with constant-segment primers. Via MiXCR, TCRdb re-called the 5' RACE reads, giving one row per CDR3 protein. The table has approximately 570,000 distinct CDR3 sequences, about a sixth seen once. Study-level results: A second wave expanding day 15 to 37 was CD4+-biased; contracting clones were balanced.

Germline values: CDR1 SNHLY, CDR2 FYNNEI. Between the trimmed V and J ends, which lost 1 base and 5 bases, there was a span of 4 bases. CDR3 length: 12 amino acids. Sequencing was carried out using PBMCs or a T cell subset sorted from them (not recorded which). The source of this sequence is an adult woman who had mild COVID-19 (a few samples of this study predate the infection). Cell type and time point are not known. This chain joins TRBV2 and TRBJ2-3; D is ambiguous. The CDR3 region is CASSEEVDTQYF. Written as DNA, the CDR3 is TGTGCCAGCAGTGAAGAAGTAGATACGCAGTATTTT.